The clone carrying this T cell receptor beta chain was seen only once. TCR beta sequencing covered blood CD8+ and CD4+ T cells. With random hexamers, reverse transcription was performed on about 0.45 to 1 ug of RNA. One entry per CDR3 protein results from TCRdb running MiXCR on the immunoSEQ multiplex PCR reads. Of about 69,000 distinct CDR3 sequences in the sample, roughly 94% were seen once. This specimen comes from a study of CD8 T cells in Susac syndrome. Germline assignment: CDR1 SEHNR and CDR2 FQNEAQ (reference sequence). The ends were cut back, 2 bases at V and 5 bases at J, with 9 bases in the middle. This CDR3 is 13 amino acids long.

Material: CD8+ T cells from PBMCs. This rearrangement joins TRBV7-9 to TRBJ2-5, with D unresolved. This clonotype was obtained from a human donor in good health. Written as DNA, the CDR3 is TGTGCCAGCAGCTTACGGCCAGACGAGACCCAGTACTTC. Protein: CASSLRPDETQYF.